This T cell receptor (beta chain) stems from a study of T cell responses to AZD1222 COVID-19 vaccine. The repertoire was sequenced with immunoSEQ multiplex PCR; TCRdb's copy has only in-frame clones and lacks some. The sample lists some 120,000 clones; 86% were seen once. This clone appeared once. The sample in question was peripheral blood, obtained 28 days after the second AZD1222 dose. The sequence was collected from an adult who received the AZD1222 COVID-19 vaccine.

The CDR3 sequence: CASSSQGLPPYGYTF. The CDR3 DNA reads TGTGCCAGTAGTTCACAGGGGCTTCCCCCCTATGGCTACACCTTC. V and J are TRBV19 and TRBJ1-2; 7 positions match TRBD1. The CDR3 consists of 15 residues. The V segment lost 5 bases and the J segment 4 bases; nucleotides outside the gene matches: 10. CDR1 LNHDA and CDR2 SQIVND come from the germline V gene (reference sequence).